The rows below give T cell receptor beta chains drawn from one sample of a study of identifying expanded T cells in peripheral blood. The data were produced by immunoSEQ multiplex PCR, yet TCRdb's version contains in-frame clones alone and is incomplete. The data hold about 63,000 clones, with about 85% observed a single time. Sequenced: blood. All receptors come from a person between 18 and 70 years old in good health. The CDR3 runs from the conserved cysteine through the conserved F or W. A D gene is named only where the DNA matches it firmly. The size entry is marked missing in some rows and otherwise reads once, few, many or a size class.

V	J	size	D	CDR3	DNA
TRBV5-1	TRBJ2-5	-	-	CASSRDHQETQYF	TGCGCCAGCAGCAGGGACCACCAAGAGACCCAGTACTTC
TRBV5-1	TRBJ2-2	-	-	CASNWGSSGTGELFF	TGCGCCAGCAATTGGGGGTCTTCGGGCACCGGGGAGCTGTTTTTT
TRBV29-1	TRBJ1-4	once	TRBD1	CSVGTGFELFF	TGCAGCGTCGGGACAGGGTTTGAACTGTTTTTT
TRBV10-3	TRBJ2-5	few	-	CAISESGGETQYF	TGTGCCATCAGTGAGTCCGGGGGAGAGACCCAGTACTTC
TRBV10-1	TRBJ2-1	-	TRBD2	CASSPGLAGGSNEQFF	TGCGCCAGCAGCCCGGGACTAGCGGGGGGCAGCAATGAGCAGTTCTTC
TRBV5-4	TRBJ2-1	-	-	CASSLEIGNNEQFF	TGTGCCAGCAGCTTGGAAATCGGCAACAATGAGCAGTTCTTC
TRBV6-1	TRBJ1-5	-	-	CASSEGKGNQPQHF	TGTGCCAGCAGTGAGGGGAAGGGCAATCAGCCCCAGCATTTT
TRBV6-6	TRBJ2-5	once	-	CASNRHHQETQYF	TGTGCCAGCAATCGACACCACCAAGAGACCCAGTACTTC
TRBV11-3	TRBJ2-3	many	-	CASSSSTSTDTQYF	TGTGCCAGCAGCTCCAGTACGAGCACAGATACGCAGTATTTT
TRBV19	TRBJ2-7	-	TRBD1	CASSPAGQGSYEQYF	TGTGCCAGTAGCCCGGCGGGACAGGGCTCCTACGAGCAGTACTTC
TRBV6-6	TRBJ2-5	-	-	CASSYPGGQETQYF	TGTGCCAGCAGTTACCCTGGAGGCCAAGAGACCCAGTACTTC
TRBV18	TRBJ1-1	-	-	CASSPKDGTEAFF	TGTGCCAGCTCACCAAAGGATGGCACTGAAGCTTTCTTT
TRBV2	TRBJ1-2	once	-	CASSETGRANYGYTF	TGTGCCAGCAGTGAAACGGGACGAGCTAACTATGGCTACACCTTC
TRBV6-4	TRBJ2-1	-	TRBD2	CASSDPGLAGLNEQFF	TGTGCCAGCAGTGACCCCGGACTAGCGGGGCTCAATGAGCAGTTCTTC
TRBV19	TRBJ2-5	-	TRBD2	CASSRTSGSETQYF	TGTGCCAGTAGTAGGACTAGCGGATCCGAGACCCAGTACTTC
TRBV9	TRBJ1-3	-	-	CASSVGVGNTIYF	TGTGCCAGCAGCGTAGGTGTTGGAAACACCATATATTTT
TRBV6-1	TRBJ1-4	-	TRBD1	CASTPWGTVNEKLFF	TGTGCCAGCACTCCCTGGGGGACAGTTAATGAAAAACTGTTTTTT
TRBV7-4	TRBJ2-5	-	-	CASSQVRPTEETQYF	TGTGCCAGCAGCCAGGTTCGCCCTACGGAAGAGACCCAGTACTTC
TRBV23-1	TRBJ1-2	-	-	CASTIGDPNYGYTF	TGCGCCAGCACCATTGGGGATCCTAACTATGGCTACACCTTC
TRBV5-1	TRBJ2-7	-	-	CASSPNVIVASYEQYF	TGCGCCAGCAGCCCAAATGTAATCGTGGCATCCTACGAGCAGTACTTC
TRBV29-1	TRBJ1-2	-	-	CSVKANPNYGYTF	TGCAGCGTGAAGGCGAACCCTAACTATGGCTACACCTTC
TRBV7-9	TRBJ2-6	-	-	CASSLDTGLLTF	TGTGCCAGCAGCTTAGATACGGGTCTCCTGACTTTC
TRBV9	TRBJ2-6	-	-	CASSAGALGANVLTF	TGTGCCAGCAGCGCTGGCGCGCTAGGGGCCAACGTCCTGACTTTC
TRBV9	TRBJ1-3	-	-	CASSAQGLPGNTIYF	TGTGCCAGCAGCGCTCAGGGTTTGCCTGGAAACACCATATATTTT
TRBV27	TRBJ1-2	few	-	CASSRSSTGNYGYTF	TGTGCCAGCAGCCGCTCCTCAACAGGAAACTATGGCTACACCTTC
TRBV2	TRBJ2-7	-	TRBD1	CASQGGRYEQYF	TGTGCCAGCCAAGGGGGCCGCTACGAGCAGTACTTC
TRBV28	TRBJ1-1	-	-	CASSSQVSEAFF	TGTGCCAGCAGTTCTCAGGTCAGCGAAGCTTTCTTT
TRBV6-6	TRBJ2-3	-	-	CAGGPMPDTQYF	TGTGCCGGTGGGCCTATGCCAGATACGCAGTATTTT
TRBV30	TRBJ2-5	once	TRBD2	CAWSLAGGSKTQYF	TGTGCCTGGAGTTTAGCGGGGGGGTCGAAGACCCAGTACTTC
TRBV4-1	TRBJ2-1	-	-	CASSQATPQWVIYNEQFF	TGCGCCAGCAGCCAAGCGACGCCTCAGTGGGTCATCTACAATGAGCAGTTCTTC
TRBV19	TRBJ1-2	-	TRBD1	CASIGTGPSNYGYTF	TGTGCCAGTATAGGGACAGGACCTTCAAACTATGGCTACACCTTC
TRBV19	TRBJ2-1	-	TRBD2	CASADLAGLNEQFF	TGTGCCAGTGCAGATCTAGCGGGGCTCAATGAGCAGTTCTTC
TRBV4-1	TRBJ1-1	-	-	CASSQGSGQRRQAFF	TGCGCCAGCAGCCAAGGTTCCGGACAGCGTCGGCAAGCTTTCTTT
TRBV18	TRBJ1-6	-	-	CASSSTGSQHNSPLHF	TGTGCCAGCTCTTCGACCGGGAGCCAGCATAATTCACCCCTCCACTTT
TRBV6-1	TRBJ1-6	few	-	CASSLSGTANSPLHF	TGTGCCAGCAGTTTATCCGGGACGGCCAATTCACCCCTCCACTTT
TRBV7-2	TRBJ1-2	few	-	CASSPYVGAGTF	-
TRBV2	TRBJ1-1	-	-	CASRKRGAGEAFF	TGTGCCAGCAGGAAAAGGGGGGCGGGTGAAGCTTTCTTT
TRBV6-1	TRBJ1-4	once	-	CASSGGRIEKLFF	TGTGCCAGCAGTGGGGGGAGAATTGAAAAACTGTTTTTT
TRBV7-8	TRBJ1-1	-	-	CASSLGDEAFF	TGTGCCAGCAGCTTAGGAGACGAAGCTTTCTTT
TRBV9	TRBJ2-5	-	-	CASSVVARTGGTQYF	TGTGCCAGCAGCGTAGTGGCTAGGACCGGCGGGACCCAGTACTTC
TRBV18	TRBJ1-1	-	-	CASSFTLAGANTEAFF	TGTGCCAGCTCATTTACCCTGGCAGGTGCGAACACTGAAGCTTTCTTT
TRBV4-2	TRBJ2-4	-	TRBD2	CASSQDRSWLAGVGNNIQYF	TGTGCCAGCAGCCAAGATAGAAGTTGGCTAGCGGGAGTTGGAAACAACATTCAGTACTTC
TRBV6-1	TRBJ2-2	-	-	CASSEPGRGTGELFF	TGTGCCAGCAGTGAACCGGGCAGGGGCACCGGGGAGCTGTTTTTT
TRBV19	TRBJ2-2	-	-	CASSILNTGELFF	TGTGCCAGTAGTATCCTTAACACCGGGGAGCTGTTTTTT
TRBV18	TRBJ2-2	-	TRBD2	CASSGGANTGELFF	TGTGCCAGCTCCGGGGGGGCGAACACCGGGGAGCTGTTTTTT
TRBV6-1	TRBJ2-3	-	-	CAIARVDYTDTQYF	TGTGCCATCGCCCGGGTGGACTACACAGATACGCAGTATTTT
TRBV18	TRBJ1-1	-	-	CASSSQGASTEAFF	TGTGCCAGCTCTTCCCAGGGTGCGAGTACTGAAGCTTTCTTT
TRBV11-2	TRBJ2-7	once	-	CASSLYGTHYEQYF	TGTGCCAGCAGCTTATATGGGACACACTACGAGCAGTACTTC
TRBV5-4	TRBJ2-4	-	-	CASSLPPKNIQYF	TGTGCCAGCAGCCTCCCCCCCAAAAACATTCAGTACTTC
TRBV4-1	TRBJ1-4	-	TRBD1	CASSQEAGGLVGKLFF	TGCGCCAGCAGCCAAGAAGCAGGGGGACTCGTAGGAAAACTGTTTTTT
TRBV5-5	TRBJ2-7	-	-	CASSSVLGGFYEQYF	TGTGCCAGCAGCTCCGTACTGGGTGGGTTTTACGAGCAGTACTTC